This TCR beta chain was captured by sequencing in a study of blood T cells in healthy people across ages. Study-wide results and limits: Per million T cells, the diversity of TCR beta decreased roughly linearly as age advanced. Any conclusive comparison of naive versus antigen-experienced cells was prevented by using unsorted PBMCs.

PCR was performed a second time for about 7 to 11 cycles using a sample-barcoded 5' primer and a J-beta primer mix. One entry per CDR3 protein, called by TCRdb with MiXCR from the 5' RACE reads. The repertoire has about 1.6 million distinct CDR3 sequences, approximately 32% of them found once; the top ten carry 11%. Healthy Caucasians from Russia aged about 6 to 95 served as donors. Turning to this clonotype: What it recognizes is unknown.

This clonotype originated in a woman under 40 in good health. The sample consisted of blood.

As DNA, the CDR3 is TGTGCCAGCACCCTTAAGGGCGGGAACTATGGCTACACCTTC. Its translation: CASTLKGGNYGYTF. This chain connects TRBV7-2 to TRBJ1-2; D unresolved. The germline gives CDR1 SGHTA, CDR2 FQGNSA. This CDR3 is built from 14 residues. The V end lost 7 bases, the J end lost 2 bases, and 14 bases lay between the germline ends. Full variable domain (rest looked up from reference TRBV7-2 and TRBJ1-2): GAGVSQSPSNKVTEKGKDVELRCDPISGHTALYWYRQSLGQGLEFLIYFQGNSAPDKSGLPSDRFSAERTGGSVSTLTIQRTQQEDSAVYLCASTLKGGNYGYTFGSGTRLTVV.